This T cell receptor beta chain was observed in a study of T-cell memory formation after mild COVID-19. Across the study: TCR clusters mostly belonged to single donors.

This clonotype occurred a few times. TCRdb reprocessed the 5' RACE reads via MiXCR and lists one record per CDR3 protein. Found here are about 560,000 distinct CDR3 sequences, roughly a fifth of them singletons; the top ten hold around 7.7%. This receptor was obtained from an adult woman who had mild COVID-19 (a few samples of this study predate the infection). Cell type and time point are not known. The sample taken for sequencing was PBMCs or a T cell subset sorted from them (not recorded which).

CDR3 coding DNA: TGTGCCACCAGTGCTAGGACCGGGGAGCTGTTTTTT. Protein: CATSARTGELFF. V is TRBV24-1 and J is TRBJ2-2, with D unresolved. V was clipped by 5 bases and J by 5 bases, with 5 bases between them. CDR1 is KGHDR, CDR2 SFDVKD, per germline. The CDR3 is 12 residues long.